This paragraph reports one T cell receptor (beta chain). The sample is drawn from a study of blood T cell repertoires in COVID-19. Germline loops: CDR1 SGHVS, CDR2 FNYEAQ. CDR3 length: 15 residues. V gave up 5 bases and J gave up 0 bases, with 11 bases separating them. Some clones are missing from TCRdb's copy, which holds only in-frame ones; the method was immunoSEQ multiplex PCR. The table lists some 93,000 clones, around 86% of them singletons. Sequencing was done on a sample of peripheral blood. The rearrangement joins TRBV7-6 to TRBJ1-3; D is undetermined. The sequence came from a man between 60 and 75 years old with acute or convalescent COVID-19. CDR3 region: CASSVLTSSGNTIYF. The CDR3 nucleotides read TGTGCCAGCAGCGTTCTGACAAGCTCTGGAAACACCATATATTTT.